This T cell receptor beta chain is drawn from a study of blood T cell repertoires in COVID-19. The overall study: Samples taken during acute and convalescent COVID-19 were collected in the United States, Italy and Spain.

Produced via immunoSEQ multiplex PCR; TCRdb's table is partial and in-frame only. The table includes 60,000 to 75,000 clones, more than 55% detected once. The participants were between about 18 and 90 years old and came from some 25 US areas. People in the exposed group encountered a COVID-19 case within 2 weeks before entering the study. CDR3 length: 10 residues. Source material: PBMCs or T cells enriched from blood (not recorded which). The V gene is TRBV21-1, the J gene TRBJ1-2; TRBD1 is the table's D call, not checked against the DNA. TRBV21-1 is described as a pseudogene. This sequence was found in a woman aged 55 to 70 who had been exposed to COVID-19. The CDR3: CGGQRHGYTF. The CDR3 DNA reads TGTGGGGGACAGAGGCATGGCTACACCTTC.